Ten or more counts support the clone carrying this T cell receptor beta chain. The sample belongs to a study of molecular identifiers for immune sequencing clone quantification. Study-wide context: Replicate experiments divided RNA from about 20,000 or 100,000 naive CD8 cells into five parts and sequenced four.

Sequencing libraries of naive CD8 cells derived from roughly 18,000 to 920,000 sorted cells with 10%, 30% or 50% RNA. The CDR3 length is 15 residues. The trim removed 5 bases at V and 6 bases at J, leaving 6 bases unmatched. Listed TCR primers, together with previously described methods, were used for the bulk TCR libraries. TCRdb re-derived calls from the PCR reads in MiXCR, one entry per CDR3 protein. In the table there are 400,000 to 600,000 distinct CDR3 sequences, around 23% of which are singletons. The V gene is TRBV12-3 or TRBV12-4, the J gene TRBJ2-3; TRBD1 matches at 12 bases. This receptor was taken from a human donor in good health. Some libraries in this study had Jurkat cell RNA spiked in. Sequencing input: naive CD8+ T cells from blood, with Jurkat cell RNA spiked in. Regarding subset: FACS-sorted CD8+CD4-CCR7+CD45RA+ naive T cells. The CDR3 bases are TGTGCCAGCAGTGGGGACAGGGGGCGGCGGGATACGCAGTATTTT. The encoded protein is CASSGDRGRRDTQYF.